This T cell receptor beta chain was sequenced for a study of control samples from healthy donors and cancer patients. Some clones are missing from TCRdb's copy, which holds only in-frame ones; the method was immunoSEQ multiplex PCR. The sample has under 150,000 clones; nearly 95% are singletons. CDR1 is MGHRA and CDR2 is YSYEKL in the germline V gene. V lost 1 base and J lost 14, with 17 bases in between. The CDR3 contains 13 residues. The receptor was isolated from a man in his thirties or forties in good health. Sequenced sample: blood. The chain couples TRBV4-1 to TRBJ2-5; D unresolved. The CDR3: CASSQVEGYENYF. CDR3 DNA: TGCGCCAGCAGCCAAGTCGAAGGCTACGAGAATTACTTC.